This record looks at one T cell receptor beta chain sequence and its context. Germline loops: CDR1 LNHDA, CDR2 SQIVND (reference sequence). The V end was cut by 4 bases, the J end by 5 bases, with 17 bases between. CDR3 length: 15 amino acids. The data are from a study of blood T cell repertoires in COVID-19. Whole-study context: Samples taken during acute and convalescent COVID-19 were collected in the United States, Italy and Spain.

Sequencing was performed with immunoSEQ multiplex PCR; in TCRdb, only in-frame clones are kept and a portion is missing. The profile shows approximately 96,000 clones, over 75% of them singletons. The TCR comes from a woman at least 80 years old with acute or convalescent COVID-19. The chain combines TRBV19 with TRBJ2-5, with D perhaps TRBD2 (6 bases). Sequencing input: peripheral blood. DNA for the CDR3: TGTGCCAGTAGTACTCGACTAGGGGACGCGGAGACCCAGTACTTC. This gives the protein CASSTRLGDAETQYF.